The next 21 T cell receptor beta chains were all read from a single sample in a study of Graves' ophthalmopathy and Graves' hyperthyroidism. Researchers took RNA transcripts and amplified TCR beta CDR3 regions from them. RT-PCR with HTBI primers came first, then second-round multiplex PCR. One entry per CDR3 protein, called by TCRdb with MiXCR from the multiplex PCR reads. The sample has 350,000 or so distinct CDR3 sequences; roughly a sixth are singletons. The sequenced sample was peripheral blood. The receptors come from an adult man with Graves' ophthalmopathy.

The V and J genes are TRBV5-1 and TRBJ2-7, with D possibly being TRBD2 (6 bases). The CDR3 has 14 amino acids. V shed 4 bases and J shed 2 bases, with 13 bases lying between them. Looked up from germline, CDR1 is SGHRS and CDR2 is YFSETQ. CDR3 coding DNA: TGCGCCAGCAGCCGTGGGGCGGGAACCTACGAGCAGTACTTC. Its translation is CASSRGAGTYEQYF.

This clonotype was observed at least ten times. The rearrangement uses TRBV2 and TRBJ1-2; TRBD1 might be the D (6 bases). The CDR3 covers 12 residues. V was clipped by 7 bases and J by 8 bases, with 14 bases between them. Germline V CDR1 and CDR2: SNHLY, FYNNEI. The CDR3 loop is CASNQIGGGYTF. The CDR3 DNA reads TGTGCCAGCAACCAAATAGGGGGAGGCTACACCTTC.

This clonotype was counted many times. The chain joins TRBV12-3 or TRBV12-4 to TRBJ2-7; D is unclear. V gave up 2 bases and J gave up 6 bases, with 14 bases separating them. The length of the CDR3 is 14 residues. The CDR3 spells CASSLSPGRSEQYF. The DNA for the CDR3 is TGTGCCAGCAGTTTATCTCCGGGCAGAAGCGAGCAGTACTTC.

This clonotype appeared many times. The CDR3 nucleotides are TGCAGCGTTTTCGGGGGGCGCACTGAAGCTTTCTTT. It codes for CSVFGGRTEAFF. This rearrangement joins TRBV29-1 to TRBJ1-1; tentative D call: TRBD1 (6 bases). The length of the CDR3 is 12 residues. V dropped 5 bases and J dropped 4 bases, with 11 bases sitting between them. Germline lookup yields CDR1 SQVTM and CDR2 ANQGSEA.

This clonotype was recorded at least ten times. The chain joins TRBV12-3 or TRBV12-4 to TRBJ1-5; TRBD1 aligns across 10 bases. Trimming took 5 bases from V and 3 from J; bases not matched to a gene: 10. This CDR3 spans 17 amino acids. The CDR3 region is CASSGRGDRGNNQPQHF. CDR3 in DNA: TGTGCCAGCAGTGGAAGAGGGGACAGGGGAAACAATCAGCCCCAGCATTTT.

This clonotype was seen repeatedly, ten times or more. V gene TRBV7-8 combines with J gene TRBJ2-2; TRBD1 matches 10 bases. The ends lost 5 bases at V and 2 bases at J; junction bases unmatched: 5. The length of the CDR3 is 16 residues. Germline-derived CDR1 and CDR2 are SGHVS and FQNEAQ. The CDR3 nucleotides are TGTGCCAGCAGCCCAAGACAGGGGGCAAACACCGGGGAGCTGTTTTTT. This translates into CASSPRQGANTGELFF. Full variable domain (remainder filled in from reference TRBV7-8 and TRBJ2-2): GAGVSQSPRYKVAKRGQDVALRCDPISGHVSLFWYQQALGQGPEFLTYFQNEAQLDKSGLPSDRFFAERPEGSVSTLKIQRTQQEDSAVYLCASSPRQGANTGELFFGEGSRLTVL.

This clonotype was seen ten or more times. The chain uses TRBV19 and TRBJ1-5; tentative D call: TRBD1 (5 bases). The V gene lost 6 bases and the J gene lost 6 bases, with 15 bases spanning the gap. This CDR3 is built from 14 residues. In germline, CDR1 is LNHDA, CDR2 SQIVND (reference sequence). For the CDR3, the DNA is TGTGCCAGTAGACAATGGGACGGCTTTCAGCCCCAGCATTTT. Translated: CASRQWDGFQPQHF.

This clonotype was picked up a small number of times. The rearrangement uses TRBV7-2 and TRBJ2-3, with 8 nucleotides matching TRBD2. The trim removed 0 bases at V and 7 bases at J, leaving 9 bases unmatched. This CDR3 is 16 amino acids long. Germline V lookup: CDR1 SGHTA, CDR2 FQGNSA. The CDR3 nucleotides read TGTGCCAGCAGCTTAGCAAACCCGGGGGGGTCTAATACGCAGTATTTT. This gives the protein CASSLANPGGSNTQYF. The full variable domain, completed using reference TRBV7-2 and TRBJ2-3, is GAGVSQSPSNKVTEKGKDVELRCDPISGHTALYWYRQSLGQGLEFLIYFQGNSAPDKSGLPSDRFSAERTGGSVSTLTIQRTQQEDSAVYLCASSLANPGGSNTQYFGPGTRLTVL.

This clonotype was counted at least ten times. J is TRBJ1-5 and V is TRBV27; 7 bases are a match to TRBD1. The V gene end was trimmed by 1 base and the J gene end by 0 bases; junction bases not matched to a gene: 6. The CDR3 is made up of 17 amino acids. Germline CDR1 reads MNHEY; CDR2 reads SMNVEV (reference sequence). The CDR3 region is CASSLYSGQLSNQPQHF. CDR3 DNA sequence: TGTGCCAGCAGTTTATATTCGGGACAGCTTAGCAATCAGCCCCAGCATTTT.

This clonotype was observed many times. This chain uses TRBV30 with TRBJ2-5; D is tentatively TRBD1 or TRBD2 (7 bases each). This CDR3 has 15 residues. CDR1 and CDR2 (germline): GTSNPN, SVGIG (reference sequence). Trimming cost V 2 bases and J 4 bases, with 17 bases left between them. The CDR3 loop is CAWSSRSGGGETQYF. CDR3 in DNA: TGTGCCTGGAGTAGTCGTTCAGGGGGGGGAGAGACCCAGTACTTC.

The V call is TRBV24-1, the J call TRBJ2-7, with 10 bases lining up with TRBD1. CDR3 size: 16 residues. Germline values: CDR1 KGHDR, CDR2 SFDVKD. The V segment lost 5 bases and the J segment 5 bases; nucleotides outside the gene matches: 11. In DNA form, the CDR3 reads TGTGCCACCAGTGCCACGAGGGGGACAGGGGCTCACGAGCAGTACTTC. Residues: CATSATRGTGAHEQYF.

With regard to this clonotype: The junction shows a germline mismatch at one end, possibly a read error. The CDR3 coding sequence is TGTGCCACCAGTGACCCGGAAAAGAACACCGGGGAGCTATTTTTT. Its translation: CATSDPEKNTGELFF. The gene calls are TRBV24-1 and TRBJ2-2; D may be TRBD2 (5 bases). Germline values: CDR1 KGHDR, CDR2 SFDVKD. The CDR3 spans 15 residues.

This clonotype showed up many times. The chain is built from TRBV4-3 and TRBJ1-2; TRBD1 is a possible D gene (5 bases). V lost 2 bases, J lost 4 bases, and 14 bases lay in between. The germline V gene has CDR1 LGHNA and CDR2 YSLEER. There are 15 residues in the CDR3. The CDR3 nucleotides read TGCGCCAGCAGCCAACTGGGACGGACTGCCTATGGCTACACCTTC. Protein: CASSQLGRTAYGYTF.

The chain joins TRBV12-3 or TRBV12-4 to TRBJ1-5; perhaps TRBD1 as D (5 bases). The V gene lost 7 bases and the J gene lost 4 bases, with 17 bases spanning the gap. This CDR3 is 15 amino acids long. The CDR3 DNA follows: TGTGCCAGCACCCCAGGCGGGACCGAGAATCAGCCCCAGCATTTT. Its protein is CASTPGGTENQPQHF.

This clonotype occurred many times. This rearrangement joins TRBV6-5 to TRBJ2-7; perhaps TRBD1 as D (6 bases). V lost 6 bases, J lost 5 bases, and 14 bases lay in between. This CDR3 has 13 residues. The V gene's germline CDR1 is MNHEY and CDR2 SVGAGI. DNA of the CDR3: TGTGCCAGCAGCAATCCCCAGGGGAACGAGCAGTACTTC. Its protein is CASSNPQGNEQYF.

This clonotype showed up many times. DNA of the CDR3: TGTGCCAGCAGTTTACCCGGGACAGGGGGTAACTATGGCTACACCTTC. This sequence encodes CASSLPGTGGNYGYTF. This chain joins TRBV28 and TRBJ1-2; TRBD1 matches at 11 bases. The J segment lost 1 base and the V segment lost 2 bases, leaving 3 bases of the junction unmatched. Germline V gene sequence: CDR1 MDHEN, CDR2 SYDVKM. This CDR3 region has 16 residues.

At least ten counts were recorded for this clonotype. CDR3 sequence reads: CASGRETQYF. As DNA, the CDR3 is TGTGCCAGCGGGAGGGAGACCCAGTACTTC. The rearrangement joins TRBV6-1 to TRBJ2-5; tentatively, D is TRBD2 (6 bases). In germline, CDR1 is MNHNS, CDR2 SASEGT. The length of the CDR3 is 10 residues. Trimming stripped 8 bases from V and 5 bases from J, with 6 bases between.

Regarding this clonotype: One end of the junction fails to match germline, which may point to a read error. The gene calls are TRBV5-1 and TRBJ2-5; D is unclear. CDR1 and CDR2 (germline): SGHRS, YFSETQ. This CDR3 is built from 11 residues. The CDR3 here is CAISLGETQYF. CDR3 sequence (DNA): TGCGCCATCAGCTTAGGGGAGACCCAGTACTTC.

A note on this clonotype: With a much larger clone just one base away, this may be a read error. This CDR3 is missing its conserved last phenylalanine or tryptophan, likely due to a read error. The J gene is TRBJ1-1, the V gene TRBV7-9; the D is unclear. Germline assignment: CDR1 SEHNR and CDR2 FQNEAQ (reference sequence). This CDR3 region has 13 residues. V lost 11 bases, J lost 5 bases, and 18 bases lay in between. The CDR3 DNA is TGTGCCTCCTCCCCGGACCTGAGTACTGAAGCTTTCGTT. Its translation is CASSPDLSTEAFV.

For this clonotype: A much larger clone sits a single nucleotide away, making a read error possible. As the CDR3 is not closed by the conserved phenylalanine or tryptophan, this likely results from a read error. V usage is TRBV9 and J usage is TRBJ2-5, with a possible D match to TRBD2 (7 bases). Germline loops: CDR1 SGDLS, CDR2 YYNGEE. The CDR3 covers 16 residues. V dropped 0 bases and J dropped 2 bases, with 14 bases sitting between them. The CDR3 here is CASSVEAGAVQETQYL. The CDR3 region has the DNA TGTGCCAGCAGCGTAGAGGCGGGGGCCGTACAAGAGACCCAGTACCTC.

V is TRBV19 and J is TRBJ1-5; D unresolved. Germline-derived CDR1 and CDR2 are LNHDA and SQIVND (reference sequence). Trimming took off 7 bases at V and 3 bases at J, with 19 bases between the two ends. The CDR3 runs 16 residues. Here the CDR3 reads CASTPFVRANNQPQHF. Written as DNA, the CDR3 is TGTGCCAGTACCCCTTTTGTGCGGGCTAACAATCAGCCCCAGCATTTT.